This TCR beta chain emerged from a study of a mutant IDH1 vaccine in newly diagnosed glioma. For the study at large: Visit V13 took place at week 47, and visit V12 happened at week 35. Broader study findings: Seemingly, top peripheral T cell clonotype changes bore no relation to pseudoprogression.

Sequencing used immunoSEQ multiplex PCR; TCRdb keeps in-frame clones, though not all of them. The top ten hold approximately 4.1% of the sample, which has about 60,000 clones, around four fifths seen once. V lost 3 bases and J lost 3, with 15 bases in between. This CDR3 is 15 amino acids long. Germline V gene data show CDR1 as SGHDT and CDR2 as YYEEEE. For this clone: What it binds is unknown.

Described time point: week 35, safety follow-up. Alongside topical imiquimod, each dose of vaccine comprised 300 ug of mutant IDH1 20-mer peptide. The chain is built from TRBV5-6 and TRBJ1-1; maybe TRBD1 (5 bases). The specimen was PBMCs, collected from a glioma patient whose treatment included an IDH1 peptide vaccine. This TCR derives from a man younger than 45 with glioma. CDR3 nucleotides: TGTGCCAGCAGCTCCTACGCAGGGTTAGACACTGAAGCTTTCTTT. It specifies CASSSYAGLDTEAFF.